This TCR beta chain was recorded in a study of post-analysis software for immune sequencing data. On the study more broadly: Several disease courses (relapsing-remitting, secondary progressive and progressive-relapsing) of multiple sclerosis were included.

Study-wide results and limits: Controls showed lower frequencies than patients for five TRBV segments, and TRBV5-6, TRBV5-1 and TRBV20-1 were among these. Multiple sclerosis patients had significantly lower normalized Chao1 diversity than controls. F measure grouped same-batch samples tightly together.

This clonotype was observed once. Its antigen is still unknown. Germline values: CDR1 SQVTM, CDR2 ANQGSEA. The V segment lost 7 bases and the J segment 7 bases; nucleotides outside the gene matches: 12. The CDR3 loop spans 16 amino acids. TCR beta cDNA libraries included unique molecular identifiers. When about 1 to 11 million T cells were used, they gave hundreds of thousands of cDNA molecules. From the PCR reads, TCRdb called clonotypes with MiXCR, one entry per CDR3 protein. This sample has some 800,000 distinct CDR3 sequences, with approximately 44% found just once. Sequenced: blood. This chain links TRBV29-1 with TRBJ2-1; TRBD2 matches at 14 bases. This TCR was sampled from a girl aged 5 to 17 with multiple sclerosis. CDR3 loop: CSAEGLAGVRRNEQFF. CDR3 DNA sequence: TGCAGCGCTGAGGGACTAGCGGGAGTTAGGAGAAATGAGCAGTTCTTC.